Presented here are 26 T cell receptor beta chains from one specimen sequenced in a study of blood T cell repertoires in COVID-19. The data were produced by immunoSEQ multiplex PCR, yet TCRdb's version contains in-frame clones alone and is incomplete. The repertoire holds roughly 60,000 clones, with approximately 83% as singletons. The material sequenced was peripheral blood. All receptors derive from a man aged 50 or older with COVID-19, enrolled during active disease.

The chain uses TRBV11-3 and TRBJ2-1; 13 bases fit TRBD2. V dropped 5 bases and J dropped 7; count of bases not matched to a gene: 5. In germline, CDR1 is SGHNT, CDR2 YENEEA. This CDR3 region has 15 residues. CDR3 in DNA: TGTGCCAGCAGCCTCCGACTAGCGGGAGGTAATGAGCAGTTCTTC. Its translation is CASSLRLAGGNEQFF.

In its sample, this clone was seen once. The rearrangement uses TRBV27 and TRBJ2-7; 7 bases match TRBD1. V lost 6 bases, J lost 1 base, and 6 bases stayed unmatched. This CDR3 is 14 amino acids long. Germline CDR1 is MNHEY and CDR2 is SMNVEV (reference sequence). CDR3 DNA sequence: TGTGCCAGCAGCCAGGGGGTGGGATCCTACGAGCAGTACTTC. Protein: CASSQGVGSYEQYF.

The chain combines TRBV2 with TRBJ2-3; 7 nucleotides agree with TRBD2. The ends lost 7 bases at V and 8 bases at J; junction bases unmatched: 9. The germline gives CDR1 SNHLY, CDR2 FYNNEI. This CDR3 has 13 amino acids. The DNA of the CDR3 is TGTGCCAGCATGGGGGGGGACCTAGGTACGCAGTATTTT. Translated, it gives CASMGGDLGTQYF.

The genes are TRBV3-1 (or the pseudogene TRBV3-2) and TRBJ1-6, with D maybe TRBD1 (6 bases). The CDR3 is 16 amino acids. Per germline, CDR1 LGHDT and CDR2 YNNKEL (reference sequence). Trimming took off 1 base at V and 7 bases at J, with 14 bases between the two ends. CDR3 coding DNA: TGTGCCAGCAGCCAAGCCCCTACAGGGTTGAATTCACCCCTCCACTTT. As protein: CASSQAPTGLNSPLHF.

This chain links TRBV5-4 with TRBJ1-1, with 9 positions matching TRBD1. V gave up 4 bases and J gave up 1 base; unmatched junction bases: 2. The CDR3 has 14 residues. Germline V gives CDR1 SGHNT, CDR2 YYREEE (reference sequence). The CDR3 DNA sequence: TGTGCCAGCAGCCACAGGGGGCAGAACACTGAAGCTTTCTTT. Translating gives CASSHRGQNTEAFF.

This chain uses TRBV5-8 with TRBJ2-7; perhaps TRBD2 as D (5 bases). Germline lookup yields CDR1 SGHTS and CDR2 YDEGEE. With 0 bases removed from V and 0 bases from J, the gap between germline ends came to 10 bases. The CDR3 sequence is 15 residues long. The CDR3, as DNA: TGTGCCAGCAGCTTGGGAGGGCCCAACTCCTACGAGCAGTACTTC. This translates into CASSLGGPNSYEQYF.

V and J are TRBV5-4 and TRBJ2-7; TRBD1 is a possible D gene (6 bases). Germline CDR1 is SGHNT and CDR2 is YYREEE (reference sequence). The CDR3 loop spans 14 amino acids. V lost 4 bases and J 1 base, leaving 12 bases between the germline ends. CDR3 nucleotides: TGTGCCAGCAGCCCTCGGGACAATTCCTACGAGCAGTACTTC. Translating it yields CASSPRDNSYEQYF.

The chain employs TRBV4-1 and TRBJ2-1; TRBD2 agrees at 9 bases. The trim removed 1 base at V and 9 bases at J, leaving 10 bases unmatched. Germline V gene lookup returns CDR1 MGHRA and CDR2 YSYEKL. The CDR3 covers 16 residues. The CDR3 is CASSQVLAGAQGEQFF. Written as DNA, the CDR3 is TGCGCCAGCAGCCAAGTCTTAGCGGGAGCCCAGGGTGAGCAGTTCTTC.

The chain is built from TRBV18 and TRBJ2-5, with D perhaps matching TRBD2 (6 bases). The V gene's germline CDR1 is KGHSH and CDR2 LQKENI. The CDR3 consists of 12 residues. Trimming took off 5 bases at V and 7 bases at J, with 11 bases between the two ends. Here the CDR3 reads CASSKPEGTQYF. In DNA form, the CDR3 reads TGTGCCAGCTCAAAACCGGAGGGGACCCAGTACTTC.

This clone showed up just a few times. The chain has TRBV2 and TRBJ2-1; 8 positions agree with TRBD2. V was clipped by 7 bases and J by 10 bases; unmatched bases: 12. Germline CDR1 reads SNHLY; CDR2 reads FYNNEI. There are 14 residues in the CDR3. The CDR3 sequence: CASTTLTGGGEQFF. The CDR3 DNA sequence: TGTGCCAGCACCACCCTAACGGGAGGGGGGGAGCAGTTCTTC.

The gene calls are TRBV7-2 and TRBJ2-3; 9 bases are shared with TRBD1. V was pared by 3 bases and J by 5 bases, with 6 bases of the junction left unmatched. CDR3 length equals 15 residues. Germline V lookup: CDR1 SGHTA, CDR2 FQGNSA. CDR3 sequence reads: CASSFTGTGKDTQYF. CDR3 nucleotides: TGTGCCAGCAGCTTTACCGGGACAGGGAAAGATACGCAGTATTTT.

Written as DNA, the CDR3 is TGTGCCAGCAGCTCAAAAGACCTAGCGGGATATACCTACGAGCAGTACTTC. Amino acids: CASSSKDLAGYTYEQYF. V is TRBV7-9 and J is TRBJ2-7; TRBD2 matches at 9 bases. The ends lost 4 bases at V and 2 bases at J; junction bases unmatched: 12. Germline CDR1 and CDR2: SEHNR and FQNEAQ (reference sequence). The CDR3 extends over 17 amino acids.

The chain links TRBV28 to TRBJ1-1, with unresolved D. Germline V gene sequence: CDR1 MDHEN, CDR2 SYDVKM. The V and J ends lost 8 bases and 4 bases respectively, with 14 bases between them. The CDR3 has 13 residues. CDR3 amino acids: CASFNQVSTEAFF. The CDR3 region has the DNA TGTGCCAGCTTCAACCAGGTGAGCACTGAAGCTTTCTTT.

This clone came up a few times. The chain joins TRBV21-1 to TRBJ2-7; the table gives TRBD2 as D, unverified against the DNA. TRBV21-1 represents a pseudogene. The CDR3 has 15 amino acids. CDR3 nucleotide sequence: TGTGCCAGCAGCAACATTGCCACTAATCTCTACGAGCAGTACTTC. Protein product: CASSNIATNLYEQYF.

The chain uses TRBV5-1 and TRBJ1-2, with D maybe TRBD1 (6 bases). This CDR3 is 12 amino acids long. The V and J ends lost 6 bases and 2 bases respectively, with 8 bases between them. CDR1 and CDR2 from the germline V gene are SGHRS and YFSETQ. This CDR3 is CASTGTNYGYTF. CDR3 nucleotide sequence: TGCGCCAGCACCGGGACAAACTATGGCTACACCTTC.

The V call is TRBV7-8, the J call TRBJ2-1; 8 bases fit TRBD2. Unmatched junction bases numbered 13, after V lost 5 bases and J lost 10 bases. This CDR3 is 15 amino acids long. In germline, CDR1 is SGHVS, CDR2 FQNEAQ. As DNA, the CDR3 is TGTGCCAGCAGCCCGCCCGGGACTAGGGGTGGCGAGCAGTTCTTC. Protein product: CASSPPGTRGGEQFF.

This clone appeared a few times. For the CDR3, the DNA is TGTGCCAGCAGCTTAGAACCGAGGAATCAGCCCCAGCATTTT. Translating it yields CASSLEPRNQPQHF. The chain is built from TRBV11-2 and TRBJ1-5; unclear D gene. The germline gives CDR1 SGHAT, CDR2 FQNNGV. CDR3 length equals 14 residues. The V end lost 0 bases, the J end lost 4 bases, and 7 bases lay between the germline ends.

This sequence joins TRBV28 and TRBJ2-6; D is perhaps TRBD1 (6 bases). The V gene's germline CDR1 is MDHEN and CDR2 SYDVKM. V was shortened by 8 bases and J by 2 bases, with 10 bases between the two germline ends. The CDR3 has 14 amino acids. The DNA for the CDR3 is TGTGCCAGCGCAGGGGTCCCTGGGGCCAACGTCCTGACTTTC. It encodes CASAGVPGANVLTF.

This chain uses TRBV6-5 with TRBJ2-1; 10 nucleotides align to TRBD1. CDR3 length equals 13 residues. Trimming cost V 7 bases and J 4 bases; bases outside gene matches: 1. Per the germline V gene, CDR1 is MNHEY and CDR2 is SVGAGI. CDR3: CASMGQGYNEQFF. The CDR3 nucleotides read TGTGCCAGCATGGGACAGGGGTACAATGAGCAGTTCTTC.

This clone has a handful of counts. The chain is built from TRBV12-3 or TRBV12-4 and TRBJ1-5; D gene ambiguous. Trimming shortened V by 7 bases and J by 6 bases, and 10 bases separated the two germline ends. CDR3 length: 12 amino acids. CDR3 DNA: TGTGCCAGCACTCGGGGTTTTCAGCCCCAGCATTTT. Its protein product is CASTRGFQPQHF.

The V and J genes are TRBV28 and TRBJ1-4; 10 bases align to TRBD1. CDR1 and CDR2 from the germline V gene are MDHEN and SYDVKM. V was pared by 5 bases and J by 8 bases, with 5 bases of the junction left unmatched. CDR3 length: 14 amino acids. CDR3 DNA: TGTGCCAGCAGTCTGGGACAGGGGAGGGAAAAACTGTTTTTT. This encodes CASSLGQGREKLFF.

V gene TRBV30 combines with J gene TRBJ2-3; a weak D match, TRBD2 (6 bases). The CDR3 is made up of 13 amino acids. The V and J ends lost 2 bases and 3 bases respectively, with 9 bases between them. Germline values: CDR1 GTSNPN, CDR2 SVGIG (reference sequence). The DNA of the CDR3 is TGTGCCTGGAGTTTGGGGAGGACAGATACGCAGTATTTT. Translated, it gives CAWSLGRTDTQYF.

J is TRBJ1-5 and V is TRBV10-2; perhaps TRBD1 as D (6 bases). In germline, CDR1 is WSHSY, CDR2 SAAADI. V dropped 7 bases and J dropped 7 bases, with 14 bases sitting between them. This CDR3 has 13 residues. CDR3 protein: CASTTGSGQPQHF. CDR3 nucleotides: TGCGCCAGCACCACAGGGTCAGGGCAGCCCCAGCATTTT.

The table lists this clone with a few counts. The V gene is TRBV5-1, the J gene TRBJ1-3, with 7 bases fitting TRBD1. The ends lost 4 bases at V and 5 bases at J; junction bases unmatched: 9. CDR1 is SGHRS and CDR2 is YFSETQ in the germline V gene. There are 15 residues in the CDR3. CDR3 loop: CASSTSTGRRNTIYF. The CDR3 DNA reads TGCGCCAGCAGCACGTCGACAGGGCGACGAAACACCATATATTTT.

This clone is labeled large (0.1 to 1%). The CDR3 protein is CASSGARDRYNEQFF. CDR3 DNA sequence: TGTGCCAGCAGCGGGGCCAGGGACAGGTACAATGAGCAGTTCTTC. The rearrangement joins TRBV9 to TRBJ2-1, with 8 bases identical to TRBD1. The germline CDR1 and CDR2 sequences are SGDLS and YYNGEE. The CDR3 sequence is 15 residues long. Trimming cost V 3 bases and J 4 bases; bases outside gene matches: 6. Full variable domain (rest looked up from reference TRBV9 and TRBJ2-1): DSGVTQTPKHLITATGQRVTLRCSPRSGDLSVYWYQQSLDQGLQFLIQYYNGEERAKGNILERFSAQQFPDLHSELNLSSLELGDSALYFCASSGARDRYNEQFFGPGTRLTVL.

V gene TRBV28 combines with J gene TRBJ1-5; 8 nucleotides line up with TRBD1. CDR3 length: 14 residues. The germline CDR1 and CDR2 sequences are MDHEN and SYDVKM. Trimming removed 6 bases from V and 2 bases from J; junction bases left unmatched: 3. CDR3 sequence (DNA): TGTGCCAGCAGCGGACAGGGTGGCAATCAGCCCCAGCATTTT. Its translation is CASSGQGGNQPQHF.